This T cell receptor (beta chain) was retrieved from a study of CD8 T cells in ankylosing spondylitis. Each CDR3 protein gets one entry after TCRdb re-called the 5' RACE reads with MiXCR. The sample includes about 130,000 distinct CDR3 sequences, 9.3% of them seen just once. A word on this clonotype: A read error may be the cause here, since a much bigger clone is one base away.

CDR1 and CDR2 from the germline V gene are ENHRY and SYGVKD. The germline V and J ends were trimmed by 2 bases and 0 bases, with 8 bases remaining between them. This CDR3 comprises 14 residues. The source of this sequence is a male donor with ankylosing spondylitis or in good health (not recorded which). The sequenced material came from blood, either unsorted or a sorted T cell fraction (not recorded which). The rearrangement links TRBV10-3 to TRBJ2-7; possible D gene TRBD2, 6 bases. The CDR3 DNA reads TGTGCCATCAGTGAGGCGGGAAACTCCTACGAGCAGTACTTC. Its translation is CAISEAGNSYEQYF.